One T cell receptor beta chain is described in this entry. In the original analysis: Estimated nucleated cell counts came from reference gene primer amplification. Profiled with immunoSEQ multiplex PCR; TCRdb holds only in-frame clones, not every one. The DNA gave D and trimming, while V, J and clone size come from that table. The sample has around 250,000 clones; more than 85% are singletons. This sample stems from a study of blood T cell repertoires in COVID-19. Across the whole study: Acute and convalescent COVID-19 specimens originated in the United States, Italy and Spain.

The CDR3 has 13 amino acids. Trimming took 6 bases from V and 6 from J; bases not matched to a gene: 6. Germline CDR1 SGHRS, CDR2 YFSETQ. Participant ages covered roughly 18 to 89 years across around 25 US areas. Those designated as exposed participants met a COVID-19 case within 2 weeks before study entry. This receptor was taken from a man aged 40-55 years who had been exposed to COVID-19. V is TRBV5-1 and J is TRBJ1-2, with 9 bases fitting TRBD1. The sample consisted of PBMCs or T cells enriched from blood (not recorded which). CDR3 nucleotides: TGCGCCAGCACCCTTGGGGACAGGGATGGCTACACCTTC. Protein sequence: CASTLGDRDGYTF.